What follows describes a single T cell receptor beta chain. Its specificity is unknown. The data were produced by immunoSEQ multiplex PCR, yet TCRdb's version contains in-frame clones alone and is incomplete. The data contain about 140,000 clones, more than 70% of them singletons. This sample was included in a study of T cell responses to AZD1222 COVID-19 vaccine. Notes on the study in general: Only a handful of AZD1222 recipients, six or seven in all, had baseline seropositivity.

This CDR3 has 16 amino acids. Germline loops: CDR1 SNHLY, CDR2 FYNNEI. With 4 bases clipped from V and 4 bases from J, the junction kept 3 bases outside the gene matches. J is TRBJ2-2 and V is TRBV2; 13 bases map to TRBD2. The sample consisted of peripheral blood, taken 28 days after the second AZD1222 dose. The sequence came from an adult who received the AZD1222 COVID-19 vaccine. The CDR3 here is CASSGTSGGGTGELFF. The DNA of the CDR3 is TGTGCCAGCAGTGGGACTAGCGGGGGAGGCACCGGGGAGCTGTTTTTT.